A selection of T cell receptor beta chains follows, all from one sample in a study of cytomegalovirus exposure and HLA in healthy donors. Some clones are missing from TCRdb's copy, which holds only in-frame ones; the method was immunoSEQ multiplex PCR. Found here are 130,000 to 150,000 clones, 87% of them singletons; the top ten hold 4.5%. The sequenced sample consisted of PBMCs. The receptors shown here come from a young man in good health and CMV-seropositive. CDR3s include the opening cysteine and the closing phenylalanine or tryptophan. The D gene is left open where the match is weak. Clone size is not always given. Where it is, it says once, few, many or a class for expanded clones.

TGCGCCAGCAGCTCAGGGACAGGGGGCGTCGAGCAGTACTTC CASSSGTGGVEQYF TRBJ2-7 TRBV5-1 - TRBD1
TGTGCCAGCAGCGCGGCTTTAAAGGGGAATGAGCAGTTCTTC CASSAALKGNEQFF TRBJ2-1 TRBV9 once -
TGTGCCAGCAGTAGGGACTCTGGCAATCAGCCCCAGCATTTT CASSRDSGNQPQHF TRBJ1-5 TRBV7-2 - -
TGCGCCAGCAGCTTTATGGGACTAGCGGGAAATACCTACAATGAGCAGTTCTTC CASSFMGLAGNTYNEQFF TRBJ2-1 TRBV5-1 - TRBD2
TGTGCCAGCAGCTTAGACCCAACCCAGACAGGGACTAGTGGCTACACCTTC CASSLDPTQTGTSGYTF TRBJ1-2 TRBV7-9 - TRBD1
TGCGCCAGCAGCTTGGCCGCGGGGACCGGGGAGCTGTTTTTT CASSLAAGTGELFF TRBJ2-2 TRBV5-1 - -
TGTGCCAGCAGCGTAGGACAGGGAAGCCATGAGCAGTTCTTC CASSVGQGSHEQFF TRBJ2-1 TRBV9 - TRBD1
TGTGCCAGCAGTTTGGGACAAGCGTCTGAAGCTTTCTTT CASSLGQASEAFF TRBJ1-1 TRBV27 - -
TGCGCCAGCAGCTTGGACGGGAGTGGGTTCGGGGCCAAAAACATTCAGTACTTC CASSLDGSGFGAKNIQYF TRBJ2-4 TRBV5-1 - -
TGTGCCAGCCGCCCTCAGGGGGCTAACTATGGCTACACCTTC CASRPQGANYGYTF TRBJ1-2 TRBV25-1 - TRBD1
TGCGCCAGCAGCTTAACTGAATTGGGGAGTACTGAAGCTTTCTTT CASSLTELGSTEAFF TRBJ1-1 TRBV5-1 - -
TGTGCCAGCAGGACAGGCCCTGGAAACACCATATATTTT CASRTGPGNTIYF TRBJ1-3 TRBV28 - -
TGTGCCAGCAGTGGGTTAGCACTCGGAGGCTACGAGCAGTACTTC CASSGLALGGYEQYF TRBJ2-7 TRBV2 - -
TGTGCCAGCAGCGCCTCCGGGACTAGAGGGGAGACCCAGTACTTC CASSASGTRGETQYF TRBJ2-5 TRBV5-4 - TRBD2
TGTGCCAGCAGCTCAGGACTAGCTGAGACCGGGGAGCTGTTTTTT CASSSGLAETGELFF TRBJ2-2 TRBV7-6 - TRBD2
TGTGCCATCAGTAGTGACAGGGCATCCCAGCCCCAGCATTTT CAISSDRASQPQHF TRBJ1-5 TRBV10-3 - TRBD1
TGTGCCAGCAACTACGTTGAAGCGGGAGATGAGCAGTTCTTC CASNYVEAGDEQFF TRBJ2-1 TRBV4-2 - TRBD2
TGCGCCAGCAGCCAAGATCCGGGAGAAAACTATGGCTACACCTTC CASSQDPGENYGYTF TRBJ1-2 TRBV4-1 once -
TGTGCCAGCAGCCAAGGGACGCGACGGGGGGGAAACTACGAGCAGTACTTC CASSQGTRRGGNYEQYF TRBJ2-7 TRBV14 - TRBD2
TGTGCCAGCAGTCCCCCAAGCAGGGGGAACACTGAAGCTTTCTTT CASSPPSRGNTEAFF TRBJ1-1 TRBV6-5 - -
TGTGCCAGCAAAACTGGAGGAGAGACCCAGTACTTC CASKTGGETQYF TRBJ2-5 TRBV28 - -
TGTGCCAGCAGTTACTTCGCGGAGGCCGGGGCCAACGTCCTGACTTTC CASSYFAEAGANVLTF TRBJ2-6 TRBV6-5 - -
TGTGCCAGCAGTGATACGGGGACAGCTAACTATGGCTACACCTTC CASSDTGTANYGYTF TRBJ1-2 TRBV6-1 once TRBD1
TGTGCCAGCAGTTCACGACAGGGGCGGGAGCAGTACTTC CASSSRQGREQYF TRBJ2-5 TRBV27 - -
TGCAGCGTTGTGCCACTGGCGGGAGGGCCCGAGGATGAGCAGTTCTTC CSVVPLAGGPEDEQFF TRBJ2-1 TRBV29-1 - TRBD2
TGTGCCAGCAGTGTCCCCTCGACAGGGGGGAAGGAAACTGAAGCTTTCTTT CASSVPSTGGKETEAFF TRBJ1-1 TRBV6-1 - TRBD1
TGCAGCGTTGAAGAGGTGGGAGAGGTCCGAAACATTCAGTACTTC CSVEEVGEVRNIQYF TRBJ2-4 TRBV29-1 once -
TGTGCCAGCAGCGTAGAGGCCGCCACCTTAGACAGGAACTCCTACGAGCAGTACTTC CASSVEAATLDRNSYEQYF TRBJ2-7 TRBV9 - -
TGTGCCAGCAGTCCCGACAGGGGGAATTCACCCCTCCACTTT CASSPDRGNSPLHF TRBJ1-6 TRBV28 - TRBD1
TGTGCCAGCAGCTCGGGGGGTACAACTAATGAAAAACTGTTTTTT CASSSGGTTNEKLFF TRBJ1-4 TRBV5-4 - -
TGCGCCAGCAGCCAGGAAACGGGAGGGGGCTATGGCTACACCTTC CASSQETGGGYGYTF TRBJ1-2 TRBV4-1 - -
TGCAGCGTTGGGGACAGGGATTCAACTAATGAAAAACTGTTTTTT CSVGDRDSTNEKLFF TRBJ1-4 TRBV29-1 - TRBD1
TGCAGCGTTGAACTCCTAGGGGCCAGCTCCTACGAGCAGTACTTC CSVELLGASSYEQYF TRBJ2-7 TRBV29-1 - -
TGTGCCAGCAGCTTACGGGGGAGGGAGCTGTTTTTT CASSLRGRELFF TRBJ2-2 TRBV13 - -
TGTGCCAGCAGCGCAGGGGGCTCTGAAAAACTGTTTTTT CASSAGGSEKLFF TRBJ1-4 TRBV9 - TRBD1
TGTGCCATCAGTAGGCCGGGACAGGGGATAAACACTGAAGCTTTCTTT CAISRPGQGINTEAFF TRBJ1-1 TRBV10-3 - TRBD1
TGTGCCAGCAGCCAAGACAGAGTAAGGGGCGGCTACACCTTC CASSQDRVRGGYTF TRBJ1-2 TRBV11-1 - -
TGTGCCAGCTCACCATCACAACTCCCCCAGCGTAATGAAAAACTGTTTTTT CASSPSQLPQRNEKLFF TRBJ1-4 TRBV18 - -
TGTGCCAGCAGTTTCGGGACAGCTTACAATGAGCAGTTCTTC CASSFGTAYNEQFF TRBJ2-1 TRBV27 - TRBD1
TGTGCCTGGAGGAACCTAATAAGTCGGGCAGATACGCAGTATTTT CAWRNLISRADTQYF TRBJ2-3 TRBV30 - -